These T cell receptor beta chains were read from a single sample in a study of T-cell reconstitution after alpha-beta-depleted transplantation in children. TCRdb re-called the PCR reads through MiXCR, storing one row per CDR3 protein. The sample has some 500,000 distinct CDR3 sequences; about 33% are singletons. Sample: PBMCs from the stem cell graft donor, taken from the stem cell graft. These receptors originate from a human donor who donated a stem cell graft to a child with aplastic anemia. CDR3s include the opening cysteine and the closing phenylalanine or tryptophan. Fields, in order: J gene, D gene, clone size, V gene, CDR3 DNA, CDR3 protein. The D gene is left open where the match is weak. Size is stated for part of the rows, as once, few or many counts, or as a class when the clone is expanded.

TRBJ2-4 NA NA TRBV30 TGTGCCTGGAGTGTACAAGCTCCCGGCATTCAGTACTTC CAWSVQAPGIQYF
TRBJ1-2 NA NA TRBV6-2/TRBV6-3 TGTGCCAGCAGTTACTCGTCCGAACAGGGTACGGCGCGAGGCTACACCTTC CASSYSSEQGTARGYTF
TRBJ1-1 NA few TRBV29-1 TGCAGCGGTCACAGGTCCTGGAACACTGAAGCTTTCTTT CSGHRSWNTEAFF
TRBJ1-5 NA NA TRBV30 TGTGCCTATAGGGGCCTCAATCAGCCCCAGCATTTT CAYRGLNQPQHF
TRBJ2-3 TRBD2 few TRBV27 TGTGCCAGCAGACCAGAAACGGGACTAGCCCATCCAGATACGCAGTATTTT CASRPETGLAHPDTQYF
TRBJ1-3 NA NA TRBV12-3/TRBV12-4 TGTGCCAGCAGTCGGGGTGTCTCTGGAAACACCATATATTTT CASSRGVSGNTIYF
TRBJ2-7 TRBD2 NA TRBV10-3 TGTGCCATCAAACTAGCGGGAGGTGCGTACGAGCAGTACTTC CAIKLAGGAYEQYF
TRBJ2-5 TRBD2 NA TRBV20-1 TGCAGTGCTAGAGGTCAGACTAGCGGGAGCCCCGAGACCCAGTACTTC CSARGQTSGSPETQYF
TRBJ2-3 TRBD2 NA TRBV12-3/TRBV12-4 TGTGCCAGCACCTTCGGGGGCCTAGCGGGGGGTAGGAGCACAGATACGCAGTATTTT CASTFGGLAGGRSTDTQYF
TRBJ1-2 NA NA TRBV24-1 TGTGCCACCAGTGATCTTAACTATGGCTACACCTTC CATSDLNYGYTF
TRBJ2-2 TRBD1 few TRBV5-1 TGCGCCAGCAGGCCGGACAGGGGATCCAACACCGGGGAGCTGTTTTTT CASRPDRGSNTGELFF
TRBJ1-5 NA few TRBV12-3/TRBV12-4 TGTGCCAGCACCGACGGGACACATAATCAGCCCCAGCATTTT CASTDGTHNQPQHF
TRBJ2-3 NA NA TRBV12-3/TRBV12-4 TGTGCCAGCAGTTTCGGAGCTAGCGTAAGCACAGATACGCAGTATTTT CASSFGASVSTDTQYF
TRBJ2-6 NA NA TRBV10-3 TGTGCCATCTCATCGGGGCTGTACGGGGCCAACGTCCTGACTTTC CAISSGLYGANVLTF
TRBJ1-5 TRBD1 NA TRBV6-2/TRBV6-3 TGTGCCAGCATGGGGGTTAGGACAGGGGGCTATTGGAGCAATCAGCCCCAGCATTTT CASMGVRTGGYWSNQPQHF
TRBJ2-6 NA many TRBV5-1 TGCGCCAGCAGCTACCGGACAGCTGGGGCCAACGTCCTGACTTTC CASSYRTAGANVLTF
TRBJ2-5 TRBD2 NA TRBV7-3 TGTGCCAGCAGCTCAAGCGGGACCAACCAAGAGACCCAGTACTTC CASSSSGTNQETQYF
TRBJ1-2 TRBD1 few TRBV6-2/TRBV6-3 TGTGCCAGCAGCGAGAGGAGACAGGGGAACTATGGCTACACCTTC CASSERRQGNYGYTF
TRBJ1-1 NA NA TRBV14 TGTGCCAGCAGCCGAGTAAGAGGAGGGCAGTCAGAAGCTTTCTTT CASSRVRGGQSEAFF
TRBJ2-7 NA NA TRBV27 TGTGCCAGCAGTTTGGCCGGGGGCGCTTTGTACGAGCAGTACTTC CASSLAGGALYEQYF
TRBJ1-2 NA few TRBV6-5 TGTGCCAGCAGTTCCTTATTCGGGAGTGGTGGCTACACCTTC CASSSLFGSGGYTF
TRBJ2-1 NA NA TRBV11-2 TGTGCCAGCAGCTTAGACCCGTCGCTCGATGAGCAGTTCTTC CASSLDPSLDEQFF
TRBJ2-3 NA NA TRBV6-2/TRBV6-3 TGTGCCAGCAGTCTACGGAAAGTACTAGGAGAGGCAGATACGCAGTATTTT CASSLRKVLGEADTQYF
TRBJ2-2 TRBD2 few TRBV4-3 TGCGCCAGCAGCCCCACTAGCGGGAGGGCCCATGGCGGGGAGCTGTTTTTT CASSPTSGRAHGGELFF
TRBJ2-6 NA NA TRBV30 TGTGCCTGGAGCGTCTCTGGGGCCAACGTCCTGACTTTC CAWSVSGANVLTF
TRBJ2-1 TRBD2 few TRBV20-1 TGCAGTGCTAAACCAGGACTAGCGGCTTACAATGAGCAGTTCTTC CSAKPGLAAYNEQFF
TRBJ1-1 NA few TRBV5-6 TGTGCCAGCAGCTCGATGGGCAGGGCGGACACTGAAGCTTTCTTT CASSSMGRADTEAFF
TRBJ1-1 TRBD1 NA TRBV12-3/TRBV12-4 TGTGCCAGCAGTTTCTTAGGGGACAGGGAAGGCACTGAAGCTTTCTTT CASSFLGDREGTEAFF
TRBJ2-2 TRBD2 NA TRBV20-1 TGCAGTGCTAGAGCTAGCGGGAGGGCCGGTAGGACCGGGGAGCTGTTTTTT CSARASGRAGRTGELFF
TRBJ2-1 TRBD2 NA TRBV5-1 TGCGCCAGTTGGACCGGGACTAGTGCCTACAATGAGCAGTTCTTC CASWTGTSAYNEQFF
TRBJ1-1 NA NA TRBV6-1 TGTGCCAGCAGGGCACGATCTGGCTACACTGAAGCTTTCTTT CASRARSGYTEAFF
TRBJ1-3 NA NA TRBV27 TGTGCCAGCGCCCCCGGGAGGTCTGGAAACACCATATATTTT CASAPGRSGNTIYF
TRBJ2-6 TRBD1 once TRBV28 TGTGCAGTGACAGGGCTCGGGGCCAACGTCCTGACTTTC CAVTGLGANVLTF
TRBJ2-1 TRBD2 few TRBV6-1 TGTGCCAGCAGCGACCCAGCGGGAGGACGTATCAATGAGCAGTTCTTC CASSDPAGGRINEQFF
TRBJ2-1 TRBD2 NA TRBV5-1 TGCGCCAGCAGCTTGGGCTGGACTAGCGGCAATGAGCAGTTCTTC CASSLGWTSGNEQFF
TRBJ1-1 NA few TRBV11-2 TGTGCCAGCAGCTTAAAACGACAGGAAGCTTTCTTT CASSLKRQEAFF
TRBJ2-5 TRBD2 NA TRBV5-5 TGTGCCAGCAGCTTGGGACTAGCGGGAGTGATTCCCCAAGAGACCCAGTACTTC CASSLGLAGVIPQETQYF
TRBJ1-4 NA NA TRBV12-3/TRBV12-4 TGTGCCAGCAGTCCCCACGGGGCAGGTAATGAAAAACTGTTTTTT CASSPHGAGNEKLFF
TRBJ1-2 TRBD1 NA TRBV30 TGTGCCTGGAGTGCCTCCGGGACAGGGGAGTTTCGGTATGGCTACACCTTC CAWSASGTGEFRYGYTF
TRBJ2-1 NA NA TRBV9 TGTGCCAGCAGCGTAGGTGGGGAGCAGTTCTTC CASSVGGEQFF
TRBJ1-1 TRBD1 few TRBV20-1 TGCAGTGCAGAGGACCTCAGGGACAGGGGTTTACGCATGAACACTGAAGCTTTCTTT CSAEDLRDRGLRMNTEAFF
TRBJ2-1 NA NA TRBV15 TGTGCCACCAGCAGGAAGGGCGACGAGTATGAGCAGTTCTTC CATSRKGDEYEQFF
TRBJ2-7 TRBD2 once TRBV7-9 TGTGCCAGCAGCTTAGCAAGCGGGAGGCGGTACGAGCAGTACTTC CASSLASGRRYEQYF
TRBJ2-1 NA NA TRBV27 TGTGCCAGCAGTTTTTCAGTGAGCTCCTACAATGAGCAGTTCTTC CASSFSVSSYNEQFF
TRBJ2-7 TRBD2 few TRBV29-1 TGCAGCGTTGAAGGTCTAGCGGACTCCTACGAGCAGTACTTC CSVEGLADSYEQYF
TRBJ2-3 NA NA TRBV19 TGTGCCAGTAGTATGCGGAGGGATACAGATACGCAGTATTTT CASSMRRDTDTQYF
TRBJ2-2 NA NA TRBV18 TGTGCCACCGACGGTTGGGCTAACACCGGGGAGCTGTTTTTT CATDGWANTGELFF
TRBJ2-1 NA NA TRBV4-3 TGCGCCAGCAGCCAAGATCCTGTGGCTCAGAGGGAGCAGTTCTTC CASSQDPVAQREQFF
TRBJ1-1 NA few TRBV5-1 TGCGCCTCCAAGGGCAGGGAGGAATGGGACACTGAAGCTTTCTTT CASKGREEWDTEAFF
TRBJ2-5 NA NA TRBV15 TGTGCCACCAGCAGAGCCCTAATAGAGACCCAGTACTTC CATSRALIETQYF
TRBJ1-5 NA NA TRBV30 TGTGCCTGGAGTGTTACGATCGATCAGCCCCAGCATTTT CAWSVTIDQPQHF
TRBJ2-7 NA NA TRBV29-1 TGCAGCGTTGTAGCACAGAACTACGAGCAGTACTTC CSVVAQNYEQYF
TRBJ2-1 TRBD2 NA TRBV12-3/TRBV12-4 TGTGCCAGCAGTGCCCCCGGACTAGCGGAGAACAATGAGCAGTTCTTC CASSAPGLAENNEQFF
TRBJ2-1 TRBD2 few TRBV12-3/TRBV12-4 TGTGCCAGCAGTTTAGGGGGGGGTAAGTTCTTC CASSLGGGKFF
TRBJ1-5 NA NA TRBV12-3/TRBV12-4 TGTGCCAGCAGTTTTATCGGGGATCAGCCCCAGCATTTT CASSFIGDQPQHF
TRBJ1-2 NA NA TRBV24-1 TGTGCCACCAGTGATTCCCGGGCCCCCGGCGATGGCTACACCTTC CATSDSRAPGDGYTF
TRBJ2-1 NA few TRBV7-2 TGTGCCAGCAGCACCCTGAGCGCATCCTACAATGAGCAGTTCTTC CASSTLSASYNEQFF